This T cell receptor (beta chain) was captured in a study of blood T cell repertoires in COVID-19. Sequenced by immunoSEQ multiplex PCR; TCRdb stores in-frame clones only, minus some. The data show roughly 150,000 clones, with about nine tenths seen just once and roughly 3.9% held by the top ten. There are 14 residues in the CDR3. Between the trimmed V and J ends, which lost 4 bases and 3 bases, there was a span of 10 bases. Germline V gene sequence: CDR1 SGHRS, CDR2 YFSETQ. This clonotype was sampled from a man aged 45-60 years who had recovered from COVID-19. The V and J genes are TRBV5-1 and TRBJ1-4; possible D gene TRBD1, 6 bases. Sequencing was performed on PBMCs or T cells enriched from blood (not recorded which). DNA of the CDR3: TGCGCCAGCAGCCGGACAGCCCCTAATGAAAAACTGTTTTTT. Its protein product is CASSRTAPNEKLFF.